This entry concerns a single TCR beta chain. What it binds is unknown. Nominal health characterized the donors when sampled, though unrecorded immune exposures were likely. This sample was taken from a study of cytomegalovirus exposure and HLA in healthy donors. The CDR3 consists of 15 residues. With V trimmed by 4 bases and J by 4 bases, 5 bases remained unmatched. Study-level points and caveats: Indistinguishable V segments such as TRBV6-2 and TRBV6-3 were excluded. A later analysis linked a missense DCLRE1C variant to TCR beta V- and J-gene trimming.

Both 60 Vbeta primers and 13 Jbeta primers went into the PCR. The table came from immunoSEQ multiplex PCR; TCRdb's copy has only in-frame clones and leaves some out. The sample carries 200,000 to 250,000 clones, more than 65% recorded once. The sample consisted of PBMCs. This clonotype originated in a young woman in good health and CMV-seronegative. J is TRBJ1-5 and V is TRBV5-3, with 10 bases aligning to TRBD1. TRBV5-3 is an ORF; its function is uncertain. The CDR3 protein is CARSGDRGRNQPQHF. The CDR3, as DNA: TGTGCCAGAAGCGGGGACAGGGGAAGGAATCAGCCCCAGCATTTT.